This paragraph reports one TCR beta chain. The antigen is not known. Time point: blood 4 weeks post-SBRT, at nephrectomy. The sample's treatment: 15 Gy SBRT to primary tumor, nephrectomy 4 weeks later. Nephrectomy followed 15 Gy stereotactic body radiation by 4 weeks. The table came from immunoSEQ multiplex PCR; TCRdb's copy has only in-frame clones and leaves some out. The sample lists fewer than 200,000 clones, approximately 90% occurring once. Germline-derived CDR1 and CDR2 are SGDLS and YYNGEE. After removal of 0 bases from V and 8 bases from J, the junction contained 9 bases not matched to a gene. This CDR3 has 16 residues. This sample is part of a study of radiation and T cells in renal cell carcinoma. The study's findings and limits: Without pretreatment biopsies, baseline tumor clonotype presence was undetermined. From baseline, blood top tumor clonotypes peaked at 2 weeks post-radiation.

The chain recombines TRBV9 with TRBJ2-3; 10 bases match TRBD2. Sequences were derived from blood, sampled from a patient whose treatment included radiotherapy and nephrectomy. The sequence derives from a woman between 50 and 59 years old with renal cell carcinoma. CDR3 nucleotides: TGTGCCAGCAGCGTAGGGTCCAGCGGGGGGGGTCCTACGCAGTATTTT. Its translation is CASSVGSSGGGPTQYF.